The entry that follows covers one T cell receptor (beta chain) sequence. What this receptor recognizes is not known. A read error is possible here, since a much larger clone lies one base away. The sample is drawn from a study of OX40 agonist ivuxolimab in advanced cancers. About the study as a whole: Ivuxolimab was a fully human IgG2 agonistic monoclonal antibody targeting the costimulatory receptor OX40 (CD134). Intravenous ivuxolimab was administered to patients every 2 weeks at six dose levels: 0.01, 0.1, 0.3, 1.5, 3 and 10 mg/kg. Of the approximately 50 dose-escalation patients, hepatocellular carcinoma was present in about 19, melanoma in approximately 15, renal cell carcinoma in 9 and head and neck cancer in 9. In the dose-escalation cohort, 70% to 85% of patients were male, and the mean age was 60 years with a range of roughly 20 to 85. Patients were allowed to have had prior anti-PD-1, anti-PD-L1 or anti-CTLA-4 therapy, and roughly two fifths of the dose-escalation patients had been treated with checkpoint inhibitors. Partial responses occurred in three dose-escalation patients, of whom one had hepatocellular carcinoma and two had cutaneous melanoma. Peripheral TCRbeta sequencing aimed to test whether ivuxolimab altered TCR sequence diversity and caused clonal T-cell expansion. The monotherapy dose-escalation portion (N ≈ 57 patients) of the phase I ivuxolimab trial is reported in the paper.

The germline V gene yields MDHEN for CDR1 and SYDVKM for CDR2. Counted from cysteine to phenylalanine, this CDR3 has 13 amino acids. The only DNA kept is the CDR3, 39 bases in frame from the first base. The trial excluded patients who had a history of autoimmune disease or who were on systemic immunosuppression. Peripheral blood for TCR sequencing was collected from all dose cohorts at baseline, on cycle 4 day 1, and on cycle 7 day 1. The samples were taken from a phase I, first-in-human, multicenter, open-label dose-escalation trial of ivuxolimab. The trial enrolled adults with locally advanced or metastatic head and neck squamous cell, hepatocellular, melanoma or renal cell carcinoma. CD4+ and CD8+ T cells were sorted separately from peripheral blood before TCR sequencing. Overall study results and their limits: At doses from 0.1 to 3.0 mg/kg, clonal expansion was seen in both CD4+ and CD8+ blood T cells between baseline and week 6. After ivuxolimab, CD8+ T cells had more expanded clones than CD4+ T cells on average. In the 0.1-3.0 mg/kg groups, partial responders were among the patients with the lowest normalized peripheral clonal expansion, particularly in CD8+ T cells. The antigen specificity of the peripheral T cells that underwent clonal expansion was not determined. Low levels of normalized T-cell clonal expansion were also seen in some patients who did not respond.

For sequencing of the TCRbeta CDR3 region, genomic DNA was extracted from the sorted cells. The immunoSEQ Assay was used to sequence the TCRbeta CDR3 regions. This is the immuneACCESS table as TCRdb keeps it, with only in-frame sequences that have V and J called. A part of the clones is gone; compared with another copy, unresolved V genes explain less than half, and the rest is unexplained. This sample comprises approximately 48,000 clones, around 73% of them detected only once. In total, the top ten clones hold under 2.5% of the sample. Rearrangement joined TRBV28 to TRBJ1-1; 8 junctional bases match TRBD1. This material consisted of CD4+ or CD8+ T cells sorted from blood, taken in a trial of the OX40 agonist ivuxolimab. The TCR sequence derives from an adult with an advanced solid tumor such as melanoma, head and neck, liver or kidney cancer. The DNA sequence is TGTGCCAGCAGTTTACCAGGGGGCACTAAAGCTTTCTTT. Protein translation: CASSLPGGTKAFF.